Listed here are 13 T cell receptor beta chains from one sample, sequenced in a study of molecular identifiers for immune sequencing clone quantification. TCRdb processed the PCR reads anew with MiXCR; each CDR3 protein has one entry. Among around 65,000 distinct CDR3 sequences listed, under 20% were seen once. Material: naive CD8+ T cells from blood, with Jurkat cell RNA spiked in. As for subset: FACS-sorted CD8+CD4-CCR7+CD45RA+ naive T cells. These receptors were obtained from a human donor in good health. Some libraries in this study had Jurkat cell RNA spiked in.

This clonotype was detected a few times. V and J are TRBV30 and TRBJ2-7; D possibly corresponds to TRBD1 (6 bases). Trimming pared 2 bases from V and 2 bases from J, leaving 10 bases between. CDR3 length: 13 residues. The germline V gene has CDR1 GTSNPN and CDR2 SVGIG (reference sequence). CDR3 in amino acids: CAWSPGATYEQYF. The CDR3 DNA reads TGTGCCTGGAGTCCAGGGGCCACCTACGAGCAGTACTTC.

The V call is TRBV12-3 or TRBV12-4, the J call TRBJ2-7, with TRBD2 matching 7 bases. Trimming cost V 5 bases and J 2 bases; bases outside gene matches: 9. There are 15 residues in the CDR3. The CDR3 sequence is CASSTSPSGTYEQYF. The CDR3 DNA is TGTGCCAGCAGTACCTCGCCTAGCGGTACCTACGAGCAGTACTTC.

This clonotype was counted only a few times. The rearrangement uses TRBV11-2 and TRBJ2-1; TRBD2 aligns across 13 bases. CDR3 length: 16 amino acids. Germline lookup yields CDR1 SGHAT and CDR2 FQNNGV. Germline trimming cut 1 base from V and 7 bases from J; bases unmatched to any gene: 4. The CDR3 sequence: CASSLAGLAGLNEQFF. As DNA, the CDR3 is TGTGCCAGCAGCTTAGCGGGACTAGCGGGATTGAATGAGCAGTTCTTC.

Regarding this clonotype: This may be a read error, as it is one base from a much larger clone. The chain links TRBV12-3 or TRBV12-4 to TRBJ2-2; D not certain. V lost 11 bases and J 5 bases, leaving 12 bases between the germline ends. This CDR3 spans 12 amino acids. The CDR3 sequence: CAGISQTGELFF. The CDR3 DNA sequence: TGTGCCGGCATCTCTCAGACCGGGGAGCTGTTTTTT.

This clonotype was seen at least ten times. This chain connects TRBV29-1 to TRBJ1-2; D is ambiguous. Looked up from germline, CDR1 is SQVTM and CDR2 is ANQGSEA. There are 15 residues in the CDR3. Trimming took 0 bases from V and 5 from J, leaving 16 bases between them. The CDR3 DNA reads TGCAGCGTTGAAGAGGACGGAGGTAAAATATATGGCTACACCTTC. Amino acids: CSVEEDGGKIYGYTF.

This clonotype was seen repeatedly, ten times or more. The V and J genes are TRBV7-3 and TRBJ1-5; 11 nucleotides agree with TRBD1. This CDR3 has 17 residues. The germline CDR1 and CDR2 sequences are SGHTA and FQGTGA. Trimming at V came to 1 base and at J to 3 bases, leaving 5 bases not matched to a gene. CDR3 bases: TGTGCCAGCAGCTTAAAACGGACAGGGGGCTTCAATCAGCCCCAGCATTTT. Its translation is CASSLKRTGGFNQPQHF.

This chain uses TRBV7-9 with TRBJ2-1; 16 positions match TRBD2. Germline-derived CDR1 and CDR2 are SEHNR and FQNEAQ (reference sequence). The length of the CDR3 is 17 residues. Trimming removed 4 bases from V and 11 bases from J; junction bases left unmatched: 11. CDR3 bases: TGTGCCAGCAGCTCAGGACCGGGACTAGCGGGAGGGCCTCAGCAGTTCTTC. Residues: CASSSGPGLAGGPQQFF.

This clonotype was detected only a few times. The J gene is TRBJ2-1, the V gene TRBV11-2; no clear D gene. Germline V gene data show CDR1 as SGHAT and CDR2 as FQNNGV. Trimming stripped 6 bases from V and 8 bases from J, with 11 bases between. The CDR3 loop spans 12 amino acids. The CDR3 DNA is TGTGCCAGCAGTCCTAGATCCGATGAGCAGTTCTTC. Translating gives CASSPRSDEQFF.

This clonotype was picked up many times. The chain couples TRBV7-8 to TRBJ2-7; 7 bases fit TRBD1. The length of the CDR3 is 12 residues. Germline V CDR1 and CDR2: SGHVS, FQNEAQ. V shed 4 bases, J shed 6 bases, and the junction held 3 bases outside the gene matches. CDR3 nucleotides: TGTGCCAGCAGCTCGACAGGGCCCGAGCAGTACTTC. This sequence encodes CASSSTGPEQYF.

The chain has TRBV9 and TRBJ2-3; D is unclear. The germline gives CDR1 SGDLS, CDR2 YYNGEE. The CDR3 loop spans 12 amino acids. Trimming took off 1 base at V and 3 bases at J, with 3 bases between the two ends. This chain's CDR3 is CASSVPTDTQYF. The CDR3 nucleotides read TGTGCCAGCAGCGTACCGACAGATACGCAGTATTTT.

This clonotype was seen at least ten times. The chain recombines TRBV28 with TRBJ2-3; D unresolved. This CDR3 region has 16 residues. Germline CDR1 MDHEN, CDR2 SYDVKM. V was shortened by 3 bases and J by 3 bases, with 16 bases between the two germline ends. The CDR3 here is CASSLRARVETDTQYF. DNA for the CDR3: TGTGCCAGCAGTTTGAGAGCGCGAGTAGAAACAGATACGCAGTATTTT. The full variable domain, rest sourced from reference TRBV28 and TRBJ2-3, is DVKVTQSSRYLVKRTGEKVFLECVQDMDHENMFWYRQDPGLGLRLIYFSYDVKMKEKGDIPEGYSVSREKKERFSLILESASTNQTSMYLCASSLRARVETDTQYFGPGTRLTVL.

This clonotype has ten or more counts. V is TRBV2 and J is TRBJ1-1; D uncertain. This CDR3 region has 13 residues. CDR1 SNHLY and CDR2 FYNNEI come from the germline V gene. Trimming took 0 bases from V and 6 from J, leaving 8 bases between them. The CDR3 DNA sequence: TGTGCCAGCAGTGAAGCGAGAGGAGCTGAAGCTTTCTTT. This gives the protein CASSEARGAEAFF.

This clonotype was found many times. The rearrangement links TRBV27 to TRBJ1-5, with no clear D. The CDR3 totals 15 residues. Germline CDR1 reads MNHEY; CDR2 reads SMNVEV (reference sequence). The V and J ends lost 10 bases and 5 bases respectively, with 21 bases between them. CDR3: CATKITGEGDQPQHF. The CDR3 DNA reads TGTGCCACCAAAATAACCGGGGAGGGAGATCAGCCCCAGCATTTT.